This TCR beta chain was obtained from a study of Graves' ophthalmopathy and Graves' hyperthyroidism. About the study: Peripheral blood was obtained at first diagnosis, ahead of any treatment.

V was clipped by 4 bases and J by 8 bases; unmatched bases: 15. Per germline, CDR1 MGHRA and CDR2 YSYEKL. The length of the CDR3 is 17 residues. Certain patients were not enrolled. These were patients with other autoimmune diseases, uncontrolled infections, pregnancy or lactation. For repertoire sequencing, the TCR beta CDR3 regions were amplified from RNA transcripts. Amplification began with first-round RT-PCR using HTBI primers, then second-round multiplex PCR was performed. TCRdb passed the multiplex PCR reads through MiXCR, listing each CDR3 protein once. The sample shows around 36,000 distinct CDR3 sequences, around half of them seen only once.

The genes are TRBV4-1 and TRBJ1-4; 8 bases match TRBD1. This sequence originates from an adult woman with stable Graves' hyperthyroidism. Material: peripheral blood. DNA for the CDR3: TGCGCCAGCAGCCCCCAGGGGAGGACAGGGAGTGGAGAAAAACTGTTTTTT. Amino acids: CASSPQGRTGSGEKLFF.